Listed below are T cell receptor beta chains from one sample, sequenced in a study of metastatic and nonmetastatic thyroid tumors. TCRdb called clones again from the PCR reads with MiXCR. This sample carries fewer than 25,000 clones, around 20% of them seen once, and the ten largest clones take around 21%. Sequenced: blood. These receptors all stem from a male donor with papillary thyroid cancer or a benign thyroid nodule (not recorded which). Some clones in this sample may be carry-over from other donors' samples. Each CDR3 is given with its conserved first and last residue. A D gene is named only where the DNA matches it firmly. Rows may omit the clone size; those that give it use once, few, many or a size class.

TRBV9	NA	TRBJ2-1	NA	CVSSDTASSYNEQFF	TGTGTCAGCAGCGATACGGCGAGCTCCTACAATGAGCAGTTCTTC
TRBV3-1	many	TRBJ1-2	NA	CASSQQRGYTF	TGTGCCAGCAGCCAACAGCGAGGCTACACCTTC
TRBV15	medium-sized	TRBJ2-1	TRBD1	CATRGQGLDEQFF	TGTGCCACCAGAGGACAGGGTCTGGATGAGCAGTTCTTC
TRBV6-1	many	TRBJ1-2	TRBD1	CASSEGQGAGYGYTF	TGTGCCAGCAGTGAGGGACAGGGGGCGGGATATGGCTACACCTTC
TRBV12-3/TRBV12-4	many	TRBJ2-1	TRBD2	CASSPPGLAANNEQFF	TGTGCCAGCAGTCCGCCGGGACTAGCGGCCAACAATGAGCAGTTCTTC
TRBV6-6	many	TRBJ1-1	TRBD1	CASSYSKGATEAFF	TGTGCCAGCAGTTACTCGAAGGGGGCCACTGAAGCTTTCTTT
TRBV10-3	medium-sized	TRBJ2-7	TRBD2	CAIRRGGDSGSGEQYF	TGTGCCATCAGGCGTGGGGGGGATAGCGGGAGTGGCGAGCAGTACTTC
TRBV4-1	many	TRBJ2-3	TRBD2	CASRAGGTTDTQYF	TGCGCCAGCAGGGCGGGGGGAACCACAGATACGCAGTATTTT
TRBV28	medium-sized	TRBJ1-1	NA	CASSLRRRTFF	TGTGCCAGCAGTTTAAGGCGCCGGACTTTCTTT
TRBV3-1	many	TRBJ2-7	NA	CASSLVRGSYEQYF	TGTGCCAGCAGCCTTGTACGGGGGTCCTACGAGCAGTACTTC
TRBV4-2	many	TRBJ2-3	NA	CASSIGGAVEDTQYF	TGTGCCAGCAGCATTGGGGGGGCCGTCGAAGATACGCAGTATTTT
TRBV28	many	TRBJ2-5	TRBD1	CASSLYSDRGPQETQYF	TGTGCCAGCAGTTTATACTCTGACAGGGGGCCTCAAGAGACCCAGTACTTC
TRBV7-2	many	TRBJ1-2	TRBD1	CANSFTGGAHGYTF	TGTGCCAACAGCTTCACAGGGGGCGCCCATGGCTACACCTTC